This entry describes one T cell receptor beta chain. This entry belongs to a study of blood T cell repertoires in COVID-19. This CDR3 comprises 13 residues. The V end was cut by 2 bases, the J end by 7 bases, with 9 bases between. The germline V gene encodes CDR1 WSHSY and CDR2 SAAADI. The protocol was immunoSEQ multiplex PCR, while the TCRdb copy is restricted to in-frame clones and leaves out a portion. Found here are about 310,000 clones, around 85% of them singletons; the top ten hold around 1.8%. Sequenced sample: PBMCs or T cells enriched from blood (not recorded which). The chain links TRBV10-2 to TRBJ1-5; D remains ambiguous. This sequence was found in a woman in her 30s who had been exposed to COVID-19. CDR3 amino acids: CASSEAGRQPQHF. For the CDR3, the DNA is TGCGCCAGCAGTGAGGCGGGTAGGCAGCCCCAGCATTTT.